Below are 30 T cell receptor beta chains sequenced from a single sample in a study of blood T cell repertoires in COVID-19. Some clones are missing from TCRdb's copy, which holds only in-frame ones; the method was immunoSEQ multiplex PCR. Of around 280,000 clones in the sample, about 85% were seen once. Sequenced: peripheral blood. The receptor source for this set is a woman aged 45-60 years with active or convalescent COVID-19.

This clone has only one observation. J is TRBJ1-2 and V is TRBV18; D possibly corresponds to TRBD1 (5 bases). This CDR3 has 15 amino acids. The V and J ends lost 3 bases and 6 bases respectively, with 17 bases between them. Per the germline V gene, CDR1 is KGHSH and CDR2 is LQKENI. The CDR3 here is CASSPSPGSENGYTF. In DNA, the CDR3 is TGTGCCAGCTCACCCAGCCCAGGGTCGGAAAATGGCTACACCTTC.

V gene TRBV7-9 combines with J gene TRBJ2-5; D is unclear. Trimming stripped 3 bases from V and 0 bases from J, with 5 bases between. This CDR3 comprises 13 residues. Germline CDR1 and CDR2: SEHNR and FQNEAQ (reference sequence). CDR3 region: CASSFPHQETQYF. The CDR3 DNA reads TGTGCCAGCAGCTTTCCTCACCAAGAGACCCAGTACTTC.

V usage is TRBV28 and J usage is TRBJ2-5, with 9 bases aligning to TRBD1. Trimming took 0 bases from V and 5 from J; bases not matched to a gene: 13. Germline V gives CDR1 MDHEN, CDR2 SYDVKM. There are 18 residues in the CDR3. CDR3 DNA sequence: TGTGCCAGCAGTTTATGGCCCCGGACAGGGGCCGAATATGAGACCCAGTACTTC. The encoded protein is CASSLWPRTGAEYETQYF. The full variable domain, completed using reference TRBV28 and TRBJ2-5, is DVKVTQSSRYLVKRTGEKVFLECVQDMDHENMFWYRQDPGLGLRLIYFSYDVKMKEKGDIPEGYSVSREKKERFSLILESASTNQTSMYLCASSLWPRTGAEYETQYFGPGTRLLVL.

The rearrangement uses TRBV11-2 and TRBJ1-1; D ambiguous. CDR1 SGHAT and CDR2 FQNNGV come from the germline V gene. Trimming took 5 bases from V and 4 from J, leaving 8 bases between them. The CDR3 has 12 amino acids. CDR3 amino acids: CASSPRGTEAFF. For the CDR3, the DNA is TGTGCCAGCAGCCCCCGCGGCACTGAAGCTTTCTTT.

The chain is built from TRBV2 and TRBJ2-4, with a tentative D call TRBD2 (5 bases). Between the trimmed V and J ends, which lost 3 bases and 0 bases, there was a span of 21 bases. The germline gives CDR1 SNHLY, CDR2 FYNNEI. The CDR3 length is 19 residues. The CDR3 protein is CASSEAGLAQPLAKNIQYF. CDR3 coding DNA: TGTGCCAGCAGTGAGGCGGGTTTGGCACAGCCGCTAGCCAAAAACATTCAGTACTTC.

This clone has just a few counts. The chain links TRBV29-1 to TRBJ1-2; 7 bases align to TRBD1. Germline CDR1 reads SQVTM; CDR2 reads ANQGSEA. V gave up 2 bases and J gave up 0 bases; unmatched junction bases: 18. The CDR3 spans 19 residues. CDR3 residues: CSVEPPQGEFSPSNYGYTF. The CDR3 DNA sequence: TGCAGCGTTGAACCCCCTCAGGGGGAGTTTTCCCCTTCTAACTATGGCTACACCTTC.

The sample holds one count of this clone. CDR3 nucleotides: TGTGCCAGCAGCTTAGGTATGGAGAAAACTGAAGCTTTCTTT. It encodes CASSLGMEKTEAFF. The rearrangement uses TRBV7-8 and TRBJ1-1; D ambiguous. Germline CDR1 is SGHVS and CDR2 is FQNEAQ. The CDR3 is 14 amino acids. V was shortened by 1 base and J by 5 bases, with 11 bases between the two germline ends.

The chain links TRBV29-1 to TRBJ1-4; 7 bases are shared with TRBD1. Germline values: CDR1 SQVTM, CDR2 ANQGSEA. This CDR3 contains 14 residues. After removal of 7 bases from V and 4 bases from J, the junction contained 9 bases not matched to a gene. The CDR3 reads CSARGTNLNEKLFF. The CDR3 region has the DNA TGCAGCGCCAGGGGGACAAATCTTAATGAAAAACTGTTTTTT.

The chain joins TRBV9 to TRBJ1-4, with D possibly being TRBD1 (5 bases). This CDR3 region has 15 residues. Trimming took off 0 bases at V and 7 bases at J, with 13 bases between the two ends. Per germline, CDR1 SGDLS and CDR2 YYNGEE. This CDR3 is CASSVVGGGVEKLFF. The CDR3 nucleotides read TGTGCCAGCAGCGTAGTGGGGGGAGGAGTTGAAAAACTGTTTTTT.

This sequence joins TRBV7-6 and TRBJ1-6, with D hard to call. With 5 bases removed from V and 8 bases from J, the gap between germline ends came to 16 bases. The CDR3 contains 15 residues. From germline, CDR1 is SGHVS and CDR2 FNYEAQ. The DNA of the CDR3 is TGTGCCAGCAGCCCCTCGGCCTACCGGGATTCACCCCTCCACTTT. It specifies CASSPSAYRDSPLHF.

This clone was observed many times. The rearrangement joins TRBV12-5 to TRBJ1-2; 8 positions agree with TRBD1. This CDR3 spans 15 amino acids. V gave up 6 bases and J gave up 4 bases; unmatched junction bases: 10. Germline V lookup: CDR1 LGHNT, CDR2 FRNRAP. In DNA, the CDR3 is TGTGCTAGTGGAACAACGAACAGGGGGGGCTATGGCTACACCTTC. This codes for CASGTTNRGGYGYTF. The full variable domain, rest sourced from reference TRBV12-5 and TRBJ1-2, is DARVTQTPRHKVTEMGQEVTMRCQPILGHNTVFWYRQTMMQGLELLAYFRNRAPLDDSGMPKDRFSAEMPDATLATLKIQPSEPRDSAVYFCASGTTNRGGYGYTFGSGTRLTVV.

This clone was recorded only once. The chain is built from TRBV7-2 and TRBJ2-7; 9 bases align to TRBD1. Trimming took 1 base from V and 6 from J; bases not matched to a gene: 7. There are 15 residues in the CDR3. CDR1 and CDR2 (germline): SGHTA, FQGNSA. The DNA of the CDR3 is TGTGCCAGCAGCTTAGAGAGGGGGACAGGGATCGAGCAGTACTTC. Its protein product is CASSLERGTGIEQYF.

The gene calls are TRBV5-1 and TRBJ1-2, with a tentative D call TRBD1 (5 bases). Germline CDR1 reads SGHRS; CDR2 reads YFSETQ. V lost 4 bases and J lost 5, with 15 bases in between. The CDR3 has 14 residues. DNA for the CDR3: TGCGCCAGCAGCCCATTTCAGGGTCGGTATGGCTACACCTTC. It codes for CASSPFQGRYGYTF.

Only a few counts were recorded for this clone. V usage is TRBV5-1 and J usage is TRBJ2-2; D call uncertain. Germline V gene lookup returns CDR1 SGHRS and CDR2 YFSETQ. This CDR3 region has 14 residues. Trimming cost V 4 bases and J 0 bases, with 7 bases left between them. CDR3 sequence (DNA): TGCGCCAGCAGCGCCACTACGAACACCGGGGAGCTGTTTTTT. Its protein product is CASSATTNTGELFF.

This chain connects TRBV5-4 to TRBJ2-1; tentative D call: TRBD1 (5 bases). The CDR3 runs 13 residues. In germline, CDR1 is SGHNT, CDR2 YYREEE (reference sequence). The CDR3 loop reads CALTADSYNEQFF. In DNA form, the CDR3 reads TGTGCTTTGACAGCCGACTCCTACAATGAGCAGTTCTTC.

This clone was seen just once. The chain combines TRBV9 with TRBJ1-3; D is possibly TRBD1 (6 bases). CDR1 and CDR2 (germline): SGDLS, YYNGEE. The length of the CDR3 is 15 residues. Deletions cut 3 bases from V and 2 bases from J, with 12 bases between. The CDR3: CASSAAGGTGNTIYF. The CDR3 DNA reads TGTGCCAGCAGCGCCGCTGGGGGCACTGGAAACACCATATATTTT.

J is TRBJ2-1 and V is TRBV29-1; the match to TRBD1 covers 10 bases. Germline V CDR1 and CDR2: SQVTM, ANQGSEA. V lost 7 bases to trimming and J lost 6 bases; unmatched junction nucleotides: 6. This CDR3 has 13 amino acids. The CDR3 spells CSGRTGGINEQFF. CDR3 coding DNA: TGCAGCGGCAGGACAGGGGGGATCAATGAGCAGTTCTTC.

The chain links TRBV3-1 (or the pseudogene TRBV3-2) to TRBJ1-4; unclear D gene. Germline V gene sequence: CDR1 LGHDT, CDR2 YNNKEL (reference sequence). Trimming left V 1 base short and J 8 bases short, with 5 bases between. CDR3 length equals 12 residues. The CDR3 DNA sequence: TGTGCCAGCAGCCAAGTAGAGGAAAAACTGTTTTTT. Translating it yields CASSQVEEKLFF.

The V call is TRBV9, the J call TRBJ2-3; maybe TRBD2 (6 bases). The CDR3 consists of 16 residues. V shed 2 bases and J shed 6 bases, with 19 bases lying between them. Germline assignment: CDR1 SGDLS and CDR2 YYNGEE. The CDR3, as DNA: TGTGCCAGCAGCGTGAAGGAGGGCGGGACGTTGGATACGCAGTATTTT. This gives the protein CASSVKEGGTLDTQYF.

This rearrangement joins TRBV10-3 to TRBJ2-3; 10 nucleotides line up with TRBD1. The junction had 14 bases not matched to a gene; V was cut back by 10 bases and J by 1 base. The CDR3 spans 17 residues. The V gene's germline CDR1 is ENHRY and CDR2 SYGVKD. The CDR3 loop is CATRGQGRGVGTDTQYF. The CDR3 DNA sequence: TGTGCCACTAGGGGACAGGGGAGAGGGGTCGGCACAGATACGCAGTATTTT.

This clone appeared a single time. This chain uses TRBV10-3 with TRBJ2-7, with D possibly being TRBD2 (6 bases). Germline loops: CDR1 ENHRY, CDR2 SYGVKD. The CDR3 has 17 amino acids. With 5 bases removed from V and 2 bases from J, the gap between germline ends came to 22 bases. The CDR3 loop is CAISQDEGRDGPYEQYF. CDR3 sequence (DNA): TGTGCCATCAGTCAAGACGAGGGGCGGGACGGACCCTACGAGCAGTACTTC.

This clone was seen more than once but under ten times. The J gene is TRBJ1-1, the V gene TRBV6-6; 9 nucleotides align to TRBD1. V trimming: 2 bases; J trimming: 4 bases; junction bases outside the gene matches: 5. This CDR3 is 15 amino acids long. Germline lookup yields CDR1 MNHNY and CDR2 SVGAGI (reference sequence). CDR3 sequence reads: CASSYGTGRGTEAFF. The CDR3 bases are TGTGCCAGCAGTTACGGGACAGGGAGAGGCACTGAAGCTTTCTTT.

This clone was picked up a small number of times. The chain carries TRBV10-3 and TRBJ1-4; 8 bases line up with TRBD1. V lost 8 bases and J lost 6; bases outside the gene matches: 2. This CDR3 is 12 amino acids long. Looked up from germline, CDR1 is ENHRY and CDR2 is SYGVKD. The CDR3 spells CAIGQGDEKLFF. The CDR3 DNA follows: TGTGCCATCGGACAGGGAGATGAAAAACTGTTTTTT.

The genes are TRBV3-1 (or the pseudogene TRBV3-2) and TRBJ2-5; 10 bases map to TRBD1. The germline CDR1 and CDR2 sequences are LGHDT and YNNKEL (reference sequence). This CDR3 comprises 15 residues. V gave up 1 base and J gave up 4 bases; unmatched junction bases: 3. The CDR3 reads CASSQVTGGAETQYF. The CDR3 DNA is TGTGCCAGCAGCCAAGTGACAGGGGGCGCAGAGACCCAGTACTTC.

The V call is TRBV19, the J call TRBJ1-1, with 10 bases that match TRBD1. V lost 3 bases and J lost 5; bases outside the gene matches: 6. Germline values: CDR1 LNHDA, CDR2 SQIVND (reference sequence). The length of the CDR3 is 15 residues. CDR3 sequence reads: CASSIPGQGLTEAFF. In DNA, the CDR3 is TGTGCCAGTAGTATCCCGGGACAGGGGTTGACTGAAGCTTTCTTT.

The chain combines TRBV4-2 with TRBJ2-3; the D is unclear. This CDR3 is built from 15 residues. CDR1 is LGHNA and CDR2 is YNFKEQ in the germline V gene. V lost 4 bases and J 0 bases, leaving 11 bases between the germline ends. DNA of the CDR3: TGTGCCAGCAGCCGACGTTCGGAGAGCACAGATACGCAGTATTTT. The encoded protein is CASSRRSESTDTQYF.

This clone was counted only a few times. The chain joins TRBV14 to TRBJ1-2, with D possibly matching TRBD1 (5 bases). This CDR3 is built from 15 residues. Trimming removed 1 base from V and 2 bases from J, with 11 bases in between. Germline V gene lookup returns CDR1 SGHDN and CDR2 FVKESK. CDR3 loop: CASSQGPGGNYGYTF. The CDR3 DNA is TGTGCCAGCAGCCAAGGGCCGGGGGGAAACTATGGCTACACCTTC.

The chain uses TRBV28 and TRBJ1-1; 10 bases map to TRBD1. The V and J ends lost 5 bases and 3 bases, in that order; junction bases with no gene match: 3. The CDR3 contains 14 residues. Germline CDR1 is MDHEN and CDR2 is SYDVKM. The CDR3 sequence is CASSRDRGYTEAFF. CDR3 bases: TGTGCCAGCAGTCGGGACAGGGGATACACTGAAGCTTTCTTT.

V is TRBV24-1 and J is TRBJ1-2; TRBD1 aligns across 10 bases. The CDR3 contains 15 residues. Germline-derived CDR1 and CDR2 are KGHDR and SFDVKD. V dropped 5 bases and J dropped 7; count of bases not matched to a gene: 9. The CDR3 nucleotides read TGTGCCACCAGTGCTATGGACAGGGGGAATGTTGGCTACACCTTC. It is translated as CATSAMDRGNVGYTF.

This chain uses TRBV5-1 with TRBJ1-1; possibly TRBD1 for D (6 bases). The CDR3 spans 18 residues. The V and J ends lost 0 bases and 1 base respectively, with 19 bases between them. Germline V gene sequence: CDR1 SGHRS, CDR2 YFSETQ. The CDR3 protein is CASSLGWLFEQGNTEAFF. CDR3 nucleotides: TGCGCCAGCAGCTTGGGGTGGCTATTCGAACAGGGGAACACTGAAGCTTTCTTT.